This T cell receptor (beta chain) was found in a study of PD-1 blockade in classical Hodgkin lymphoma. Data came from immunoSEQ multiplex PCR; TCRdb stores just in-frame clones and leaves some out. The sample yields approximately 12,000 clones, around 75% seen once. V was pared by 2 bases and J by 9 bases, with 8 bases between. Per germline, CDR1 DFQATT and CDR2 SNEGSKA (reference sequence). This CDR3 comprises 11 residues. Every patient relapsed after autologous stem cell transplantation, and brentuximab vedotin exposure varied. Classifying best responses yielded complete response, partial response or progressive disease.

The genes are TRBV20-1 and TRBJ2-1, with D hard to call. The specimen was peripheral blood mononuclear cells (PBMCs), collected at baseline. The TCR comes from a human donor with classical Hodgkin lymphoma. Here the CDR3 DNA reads TGCAGTGCTAGATTTCTTTCTGAGCAGTTCTTC. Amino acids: CSARFLSEQFF.